The sequence of this TCR beta chain was determined in a study of T cells after yellow fever vaccination. The wider study: Some fractions had low cell numbers, and these were prepared with SMART-Seq v4 Ultra Low Input. Regarding the study as a whole: There was a small share of clonotypes that showed up in both the CD4 and CD8 compartments. It was the secondary response that reached its peak faster, day 5 versus 15, but it was weaker.

Comment on this clonotype: Its antigen is not identified.

5'RACE template switching produced TCR cDNA carrying a universal primer site and UMIs. From the 5' RACE reads, TCRdb called clonotypes with MiXCR, one entry per CDR3 protein. The sample shows 450,000 to 600,000 distinct CDR3 sequences, about 17% of them seen only once. The sequence was collected from a man aged 18 to 30 who received the YFV17D yellow fever vaccine. Sample: PBMCs, taken about 5 days after the first yellow fever vaccination.

In DNA form, the CDR3 reads TGTGCCAGCTCACCACCTGTAGGGACTGAAGCTTTCTTT. Translating it yields CASSPPVGTEAFF. This chain uses TRBV18 with TRBJ1-1; D is undetermined. The CDR3 has 13 amino acids. Trimming stripped 0 bases from V and 5 bases from J, with 7 bases between. Germline CDR1 reads KGHSH; CDR2 reads LQKENI.